This T cell receptor beta chain was sequenced for a study of cytomegalovirus exposure and HLA in healthy donors. The V end was cut by 5 bases, the J end by 7 bases, with 18 bases between. Germline CDR1 MDHEN, CDR2 SYDVKM. CDR3 length equals 15 residues. While the first cohort had 500 to 700 subjects, the donors belonged to the separate validation cohort of 100 to 150 subjects. This table comes from immunoSEQ multiplex PCR, and its TCRdb copy is limited to in-frame clones, with some not included. This sample has about 180,000 clones, with roughly 85% found just once. This TCR was sampled from a man between 18 and 35 years old in good health and CMV-seropositive. The specimen sequenced was PBMCs. V gene TRBV28 combines with J gene TRBJ2-1, with D perhaps matching TRBD2 (6 bases). Here the CDR3 DNA reads TGTGCCAGCAGTCTTTCAATGGGGGGTACGAATGAGCAGTTCTTC. Its translation is CASSLSMGGTNEQFF.